The T cell receptor (beta chain) described here comes from a study of regulatory T cells in long-lasting Graves disease. The study, taken as a whole, reports: There were preferences for TRBV28, TRBJ1-2 and TRBJ2-5 in persistent disease. Persistent-disease Graves' patients showed less TCR diversity than new cases.

Time point of the sample: newly diagnosed GD, antithyroid drugs for less than 3 months. PBMC RNA served as the TCR library source. V shed 3 bases, J shed 6 bases, and the junction held 7 bases outside the gene matches. The CDR3 covers 13 residues. The germline CDR1 and CDR2 sequences are DFQATT and SNEGSKA (reference sequence). Library construction for TCR beta used iRepertoire HTBI primers and Arm-PCR of CDR3 regions. Authors' data handling: Taken together, the samples had 55 to 65 TRBV and more than 12 TRBJ segments identified. TCRdb itself ran the multiplex PCR reads through MiXCR, one entry per CDR3 protein. V and J calls and clone size were set by TCRdb, not the authors. The data hold around 400,000 distinct CDR3 sequences, with around 16% observed a single time. This clonotype was counted at least ten times. Its cognate antigen is unknown.

Sequenced material: peripheral blood mononuclear cells (PBMCs), taken at new diagnosis, from a patient treated with antithyroid drugs. V usage is TRBV20-1 and J usage is TRBJ1-1; 7 nucleotides align to TRBD1. This receptor was taken from a female donor with Graves disease. This chain's CDR3 is CSASRQGRPEAFF. CDR3 nucleotides: TGCAGTGCTAGTCGACAGGGAAGGCCTGAAGCTTTCTTT.